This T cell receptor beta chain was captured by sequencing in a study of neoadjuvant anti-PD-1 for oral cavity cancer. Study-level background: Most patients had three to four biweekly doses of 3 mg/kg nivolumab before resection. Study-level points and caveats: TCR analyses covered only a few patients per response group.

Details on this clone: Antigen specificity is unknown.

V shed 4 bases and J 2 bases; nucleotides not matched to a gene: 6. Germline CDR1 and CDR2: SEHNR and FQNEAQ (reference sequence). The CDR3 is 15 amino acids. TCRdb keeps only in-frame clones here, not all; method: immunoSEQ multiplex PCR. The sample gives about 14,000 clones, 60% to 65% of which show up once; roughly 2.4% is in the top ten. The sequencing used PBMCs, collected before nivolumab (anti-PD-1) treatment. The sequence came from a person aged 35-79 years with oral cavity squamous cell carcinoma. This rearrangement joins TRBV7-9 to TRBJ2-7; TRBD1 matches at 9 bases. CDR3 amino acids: CASSSRQGGPYEQYF. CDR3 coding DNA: TGTGCCAGCAGCTCTCGACAGGGGGGACCCTACGAGCAGTACTTC.